The clone carrying this T cell receptor (beta chain) was observed at least ten times. The antigen is undetermined. Each single cDNA molecule received a unique molecular identifier. TCRdb re-analysed the 5' RACE reads in MiXCR, keeping a single row per CDR3 protein. The sample has approximately 81,000 distinct CDR3 sequences, 6% to 7% seen once; the top ten hold about 7.5%. Per the germline V gene, CDR1 is SEHNR and CDR2 is FQNEAQ (reference sequence). The V end was cut by 10 bases, the J end by 7 bases, with 19 bases between. CDR3 length equals 13 residues. The source of the sample is a study of early T cells in non-severe SARS-CoV-2 infection. The overall study: The sequenced material was bulk RNA from unsorted whole blood, and its chains were unpaired.

Study-level findings and limits: Anti-spike CD8 responses were favored in VDJdb matching, and private and CD4 specificities were missed.

Sequencing used whole blood. This sequence was found in an adult who was a healthcare worker with PCR-confirmed SARS-CoV-2 infection or an uninfected control (not recorded which). V is TRBV7-9 and J is TRBJ1-2, with D possibly matching TRBD1 (5 bases). The CDR3 region is CATRENQGAGYTF. DNA for the CDR3: TGTGCCACCCGCGAAAACCAGGGTGCTGGCTACACCTTC.